This T cell receptor beta chain was captured by sequencing in a study of T cell responses to AZD1222 COVID-19 vaccine. The CDR3 totals 16 residues. This clone was detected only a few times. Here immunoSEQ multiplex PCR was the method, and the copy in TCRdb shows in-frame clones only, minus some. The sample lists approximately 150,000 clones; 80% to 95% were seen once. The receptor was isolated from an adult who received the AZD1222 COVID-19 vaccine. V and J are TRBV21-1 and TRBJ2-1; TRBD1 is the table's D call and was not checked against the DNA. TRBV21-1 has pseudogene status. The source was peripheral blood, collected 28 days after the second AZD1222 dose. The CDR3 reads CASSTLRTGGGQGRFF. CDR3 nucleotide sequence: TGTGCCAGCAGCACCCTCAGGACAGGGGGCGGTCAGGGTCGGTTCTTC.